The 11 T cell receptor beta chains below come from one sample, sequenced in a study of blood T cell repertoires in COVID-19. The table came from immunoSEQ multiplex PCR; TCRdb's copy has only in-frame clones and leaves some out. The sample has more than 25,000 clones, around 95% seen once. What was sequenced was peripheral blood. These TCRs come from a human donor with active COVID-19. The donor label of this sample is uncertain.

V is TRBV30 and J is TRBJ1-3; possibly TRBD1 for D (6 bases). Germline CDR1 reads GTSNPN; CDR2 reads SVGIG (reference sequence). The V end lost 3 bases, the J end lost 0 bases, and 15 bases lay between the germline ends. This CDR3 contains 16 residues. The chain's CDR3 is CAWSLAGTNSGNTIYF. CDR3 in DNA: TGTGCCTGGAGCCTAGCTGGGACAAACTCTGGAAACACCATATATTTT.

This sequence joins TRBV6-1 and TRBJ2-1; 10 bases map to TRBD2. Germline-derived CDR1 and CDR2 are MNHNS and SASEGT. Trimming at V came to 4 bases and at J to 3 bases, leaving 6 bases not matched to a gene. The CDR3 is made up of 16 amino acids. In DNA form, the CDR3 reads TGTGCCAGCAGTGCCCCTAGCGGGAGTTTCTACAATGAGCAGTTCTTC. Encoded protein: CASSAPSGSFYNEQFF.

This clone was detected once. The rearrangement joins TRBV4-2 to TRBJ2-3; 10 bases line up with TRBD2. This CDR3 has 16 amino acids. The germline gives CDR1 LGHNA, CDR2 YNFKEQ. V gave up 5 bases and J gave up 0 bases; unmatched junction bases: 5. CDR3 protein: CASSLAGGTSTDTQYF. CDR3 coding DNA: TGTGCCAGCAGCTTAGCGGGGGGTACCAGCACAGATACGCAGTATTTT.

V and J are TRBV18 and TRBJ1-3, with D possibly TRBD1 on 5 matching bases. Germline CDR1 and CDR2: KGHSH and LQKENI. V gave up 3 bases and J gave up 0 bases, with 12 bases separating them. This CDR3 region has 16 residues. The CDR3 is CASSPSQVPSGNTIYF. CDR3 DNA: TGTGCCAGCTCACCCTCACAGGTACCCTCTGGAAACACCATATATTTT.

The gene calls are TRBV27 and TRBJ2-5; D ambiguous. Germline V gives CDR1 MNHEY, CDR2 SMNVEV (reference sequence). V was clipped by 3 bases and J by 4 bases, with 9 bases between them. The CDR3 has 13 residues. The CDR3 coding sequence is TGTGCCAGCAGTTTCTCCCCGGGAGAGACCCAGTACTTC. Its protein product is CASSFSPGETQYF.

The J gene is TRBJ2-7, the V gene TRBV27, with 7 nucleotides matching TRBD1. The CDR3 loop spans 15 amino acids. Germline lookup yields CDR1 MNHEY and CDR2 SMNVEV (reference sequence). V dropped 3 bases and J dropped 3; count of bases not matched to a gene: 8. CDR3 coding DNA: TGTGCCAGCAGTTTTCAGACAGGGTTCATCTACGAGCAGTACTTC. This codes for CASSFQTGFIYEQYF.

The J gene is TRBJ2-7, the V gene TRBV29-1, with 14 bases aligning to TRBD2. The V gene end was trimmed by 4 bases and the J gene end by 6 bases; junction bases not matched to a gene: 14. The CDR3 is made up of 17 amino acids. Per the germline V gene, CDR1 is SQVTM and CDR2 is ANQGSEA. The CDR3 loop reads CSVVASRGLAGAAEQYF. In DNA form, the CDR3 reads TGCAGCGTTGTGGCCTCGAGGGGACTAGCGGGAGCGGCCGAGCAGTACTTC.

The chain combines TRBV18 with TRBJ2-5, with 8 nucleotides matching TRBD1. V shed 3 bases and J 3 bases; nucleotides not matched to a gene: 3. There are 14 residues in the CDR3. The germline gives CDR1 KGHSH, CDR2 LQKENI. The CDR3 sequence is CASSPLGQEETQYF. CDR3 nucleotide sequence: TGTGCCAGCTCACCGCTGGGACAGGAAGAGACCCAGTACTTC.

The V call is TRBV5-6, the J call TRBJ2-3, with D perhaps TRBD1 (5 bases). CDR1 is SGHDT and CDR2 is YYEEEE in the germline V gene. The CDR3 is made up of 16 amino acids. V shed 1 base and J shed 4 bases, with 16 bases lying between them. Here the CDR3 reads CASSLQGQSLADTQYF. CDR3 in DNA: TGTGCCAGCAGCTTGCAGGGTCAGTCTTTGGCAGATACGCAGTATTTT.

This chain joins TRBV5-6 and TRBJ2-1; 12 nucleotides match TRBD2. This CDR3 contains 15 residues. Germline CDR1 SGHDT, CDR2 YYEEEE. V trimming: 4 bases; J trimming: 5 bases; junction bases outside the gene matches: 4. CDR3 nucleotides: TGTGCCAGCAGCCCGACTAGCGGGAGCCACAATGAGCAGTTCTTC. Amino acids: CASSPTSGSHNEQFF.

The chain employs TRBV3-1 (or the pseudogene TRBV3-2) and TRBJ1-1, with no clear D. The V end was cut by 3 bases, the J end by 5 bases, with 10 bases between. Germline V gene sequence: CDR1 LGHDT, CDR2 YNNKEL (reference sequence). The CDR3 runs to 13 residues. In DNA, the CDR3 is TGTGCCAGCAGCCAGGCACCGGGGACTGAAGCTTTCTTT. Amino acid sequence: CASSQAPGTEAFF.